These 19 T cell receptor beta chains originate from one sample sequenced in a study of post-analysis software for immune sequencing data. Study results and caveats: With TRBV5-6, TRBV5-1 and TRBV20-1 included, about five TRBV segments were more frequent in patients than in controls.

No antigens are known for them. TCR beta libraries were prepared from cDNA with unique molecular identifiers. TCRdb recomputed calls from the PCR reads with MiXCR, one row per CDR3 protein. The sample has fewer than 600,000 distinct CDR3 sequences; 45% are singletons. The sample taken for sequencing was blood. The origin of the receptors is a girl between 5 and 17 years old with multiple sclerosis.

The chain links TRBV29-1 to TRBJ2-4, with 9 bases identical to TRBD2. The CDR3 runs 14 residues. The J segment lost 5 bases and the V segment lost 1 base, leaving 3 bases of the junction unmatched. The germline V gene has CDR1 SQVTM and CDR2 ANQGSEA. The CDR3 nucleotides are TGCAGCGTTGAAGGTCTAGCGGGGCAAAACATTCAGTACTTC. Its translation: CSVEGLAGQNIQYF.

The CDR3 DNA reads as TGCGCCAGCAGCTCTGGGGCTAGCGCCAGCACAGATACGCAGTATTTT. The encoded protein is CASSSGASASTDTQYF. This chain joins TRBV5-1 and TRBJ2-3; possible D gene TRBD2, 6 bases. Trimming took off 3 bases at V and 0 bases at J, with 14 bases between the two ends. Germline V gene sequence: CDR1 SGHRS, CDR2 YFSETQ. The CDR3 is 16 amino acids.

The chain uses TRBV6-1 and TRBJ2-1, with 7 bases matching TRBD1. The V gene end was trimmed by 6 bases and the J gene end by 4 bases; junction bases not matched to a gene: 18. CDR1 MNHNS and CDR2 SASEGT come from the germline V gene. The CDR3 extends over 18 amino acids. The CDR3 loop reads CASSVQAGGHVSYNEQFF. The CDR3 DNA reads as TGTGCCAGCAGCGTACAAGCAGGGGGTCACGTTTCTTACAATGAGCAGTTCTTC.

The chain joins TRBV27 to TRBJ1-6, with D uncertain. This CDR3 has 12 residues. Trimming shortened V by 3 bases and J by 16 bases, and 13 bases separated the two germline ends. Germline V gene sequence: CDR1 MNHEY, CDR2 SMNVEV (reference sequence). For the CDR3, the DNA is TGTGCCAGCAGTTTGACGAACAAGGAGCTCCACTTT. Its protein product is CASSLTNKELHF.

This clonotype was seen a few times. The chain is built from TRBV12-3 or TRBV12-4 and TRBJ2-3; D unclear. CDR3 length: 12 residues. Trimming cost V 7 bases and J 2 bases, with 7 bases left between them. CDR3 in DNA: TGTGCCAGCACCACCTACACAGATACGCAGTATTTT. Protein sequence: CASTTYTDTQYF.

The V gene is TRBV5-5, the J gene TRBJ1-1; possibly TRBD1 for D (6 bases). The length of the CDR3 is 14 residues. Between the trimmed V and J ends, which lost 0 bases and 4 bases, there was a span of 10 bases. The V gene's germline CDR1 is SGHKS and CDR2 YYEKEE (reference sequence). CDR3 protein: CASSLDRVPTEAFF. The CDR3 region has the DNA TGTGCCAGCAGCTTGGACAGGGTCCCCACTGAAGCTTTCTTT.

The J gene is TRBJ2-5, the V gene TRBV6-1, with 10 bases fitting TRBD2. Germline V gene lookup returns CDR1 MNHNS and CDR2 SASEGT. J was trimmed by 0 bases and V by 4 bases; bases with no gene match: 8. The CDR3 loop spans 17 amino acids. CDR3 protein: CASSVKLAGAHQETQYF. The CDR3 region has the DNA TGTGCCAGCAGTGTCAAGCTAGCGGGAGCACACCAAGAGACCCAGTACTTC.

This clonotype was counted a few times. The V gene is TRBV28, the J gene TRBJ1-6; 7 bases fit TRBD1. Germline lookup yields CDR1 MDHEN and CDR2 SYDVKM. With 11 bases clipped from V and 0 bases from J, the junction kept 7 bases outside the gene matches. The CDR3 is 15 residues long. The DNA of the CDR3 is TGTGCCGGGAACAGGGGCGACTCCTATAATTCACCCCTCCACTTT. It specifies CAGNRGDSYNSPLHF.

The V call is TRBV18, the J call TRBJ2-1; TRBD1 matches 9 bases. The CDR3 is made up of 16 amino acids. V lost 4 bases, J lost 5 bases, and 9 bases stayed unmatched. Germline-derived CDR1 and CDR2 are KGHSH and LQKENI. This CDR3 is CASSQTGTGNNNEQFF. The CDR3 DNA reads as TGTGCCAGCTCACAAACCGGGACAGGGAATAACAATGAGCAGTTCTTC.

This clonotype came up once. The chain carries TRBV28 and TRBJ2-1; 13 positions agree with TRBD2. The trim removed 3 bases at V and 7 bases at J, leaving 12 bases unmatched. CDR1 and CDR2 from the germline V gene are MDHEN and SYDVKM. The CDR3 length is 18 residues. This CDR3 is CASSFLPLTSGRLNEQFF. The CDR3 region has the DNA TGTGCCAGCAGTTTCTTGCCCCTGACTAGCGGGAGGTTGAATGAGCAGTTCTTC.

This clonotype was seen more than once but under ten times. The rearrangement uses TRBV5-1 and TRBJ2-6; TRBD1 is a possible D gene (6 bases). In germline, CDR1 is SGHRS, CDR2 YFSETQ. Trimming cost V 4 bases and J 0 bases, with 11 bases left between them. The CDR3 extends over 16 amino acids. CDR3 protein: CASSGGHTSGANVLTF. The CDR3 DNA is TGCGCCAGCAGCGGGGGACATACCTCTGGGGCCAACGTCCTGACTTTC.

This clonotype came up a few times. As DNA, the CDR3 is TGCGCCAGCAGCTTGCTGTCACAGGGGGTCCACGAGCAGTACTTC. Encoded protein: CASSLLSQGVHEQYF. The chain links TRBV5-1 to TRBJ2-7; TRBD1 matches 8 bases. Losses at the gene ends were 1 base for V and 5 bases for J; bases not matched to a gene: 8. CDR3 size: 15 residues. Germline assignment: CDR1 SGHRS and CDR2 YFSETQ.

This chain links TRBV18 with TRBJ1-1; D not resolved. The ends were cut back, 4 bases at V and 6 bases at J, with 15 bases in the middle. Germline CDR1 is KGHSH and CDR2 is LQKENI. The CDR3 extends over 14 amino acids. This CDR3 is CASSQTVGRAEAFF. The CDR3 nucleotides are TGTGCCAGCTCACAGACGGTCGGGAGGGCTGAAGCTTTCTTT.

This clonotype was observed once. CDR3 residues: CASMTGGAGYGYTF. The CDR3 nucleotides read TGCGCCAGCATGACAGGGGGCGCCGGCTATGGCTACACCTTC. V usage is TRBV5-1 and J usage is TRBJ1-2; 10 bases agree with TRBD1. Germline trimming cut 6 bases from V and 4 bases from J; bases unmatched to any gene: 6. CDR3 length: 14 amino acids. Germline V gives CDR1 SGHRS, CDR2 YFSETQ.

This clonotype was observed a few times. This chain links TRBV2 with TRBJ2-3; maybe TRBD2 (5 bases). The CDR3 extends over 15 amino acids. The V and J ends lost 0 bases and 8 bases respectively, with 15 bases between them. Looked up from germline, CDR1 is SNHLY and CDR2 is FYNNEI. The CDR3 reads CASSEALSGGVTQYF. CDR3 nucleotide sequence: TGTGCCAGCAGTGAAGCGCTCAGCGGAGGAGTTACGCAGTATTTT.

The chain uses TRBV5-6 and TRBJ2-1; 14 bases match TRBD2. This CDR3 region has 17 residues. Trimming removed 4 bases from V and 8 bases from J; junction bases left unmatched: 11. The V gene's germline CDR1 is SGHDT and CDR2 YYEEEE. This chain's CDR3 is CASSPGGTSGSFDEQFF. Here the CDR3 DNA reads TGTGCCAGCAGCCCTGGTGGGACTAGCGGGAGTTTCGATGAGCAGTTCTTC.

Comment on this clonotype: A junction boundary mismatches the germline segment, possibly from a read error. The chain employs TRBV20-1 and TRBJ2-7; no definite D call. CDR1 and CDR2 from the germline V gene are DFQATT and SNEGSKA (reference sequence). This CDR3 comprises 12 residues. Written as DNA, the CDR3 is TGCAGTGCTAGAGATGTCTCTACGGAGCAGTGCTTC. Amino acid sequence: CSARDVSTEQCF.

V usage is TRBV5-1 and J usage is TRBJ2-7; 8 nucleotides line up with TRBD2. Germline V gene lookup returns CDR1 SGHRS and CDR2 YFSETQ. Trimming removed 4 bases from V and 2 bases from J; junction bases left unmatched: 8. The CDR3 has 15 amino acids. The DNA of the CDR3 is TGCGCCAGCAGCCCCCGGACTAGCTCCACCTACGAGCAGTACTTC. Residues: CASSPRTSSTYEQYF.

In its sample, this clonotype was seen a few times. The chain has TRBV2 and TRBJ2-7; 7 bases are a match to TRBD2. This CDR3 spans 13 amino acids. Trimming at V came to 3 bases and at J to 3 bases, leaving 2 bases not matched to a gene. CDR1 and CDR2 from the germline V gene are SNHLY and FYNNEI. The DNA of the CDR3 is TGTGCCAGCAGTGATGGGAGGGGCTACGAGCAGTACTTC. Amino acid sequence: CASSDGRGYEQYF.